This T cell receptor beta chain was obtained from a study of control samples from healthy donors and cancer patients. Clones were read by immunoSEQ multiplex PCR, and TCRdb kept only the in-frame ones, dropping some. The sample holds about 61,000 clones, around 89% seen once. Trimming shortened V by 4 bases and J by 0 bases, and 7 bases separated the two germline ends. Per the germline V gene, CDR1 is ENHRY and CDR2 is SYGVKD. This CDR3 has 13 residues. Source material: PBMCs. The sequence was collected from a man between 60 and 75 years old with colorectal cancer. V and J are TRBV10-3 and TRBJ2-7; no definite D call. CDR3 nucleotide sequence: TGTGCCATCAGTGCCCTTAGCTCCTACGAGCAGTACTTC. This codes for CAISALSSYEQYF.